This T cell receptor beta chain was sequenced in a study of cytomegalovirus exposure and HLA in healthy donors. Germline V gene data show CDR1 as SEHNR and CDR2 as FQNEAQ (reference sequence). The CDR3 has 14 amino acids. After removal of 5 bases from V and 2 bases from J, the junction contained 4 bases not matched to a gene. Primers: 60 Vbeta forward and 13 Jbeta reverse. Libraries were prepared by immunoSEQ multiplex PCR; TCRdb keeps only in-frame clonotypes and omits some of them. This table holds under 150,000 clones, roughly 70% found once. This chain connects TRBV7-9 to TRBJ2-3; 7 nucleotides agree with TRBD2. This clonotype was obtained from a man between 18 and 29 years old in good health and CMV-seropositive. The sample taken for sequencing was PBMCs. In nucleotides, the CDR3 is TGTGCCAGCAGCAGGACTAGGAACACAGATACGCAGTATTTT. Amino acids: CASSRTRNTDTQYF.